These 14 T cell receptor beta chains were all obtained from the same sample, sequenced in a study of identical twins (dated by TCRdb to about 2016). The library relied on 5' RACE. The sequencer listed for this sample is Illumina HiSeq 2000. Using fastp trimming at Q25 and MiXCR clonotype assembly, TCRdb reanalyzed the public sequencing data and kept in-frame beta chains. Rows matching on CDR3 protein sequence are summarized as one entry with the most common DNA and genes. This sample is represented by a few hundred thousand distinct CDR3 sequences; approximately 9.6% of them were singletons. Approximately 3% of the sample is taken by the ten largest. These same data were also listed under a study on yellow fever vaccine responses in identical twins.

Sample: PBMCs. All receptors derive from a young woman in good health.

The table lists this clonotype with a few counts. V usage is TRBV29-1 and J usage is TRBJ2-2; no definite D call. This CDR3 is 12 amino acids long. Trimming left V 4 bases short and J 3 bases short, with 6 bases between. From germline, CDR1 is SQVTM and CDR2 ANQGSEA. The DNA of the CDR3 is TGCAGCGTTGGGAGTGACACCGGGGAGCTGTTTTTT. The encoded protein is CSVGSDTGELFF.

The chain couples TRBV20-1 to TRBJ2-2; the D gene is possibly TRBD1 (5 bases). CDR1 DFQATT and CDR2 SNEGSKA come from the germline V gene (reference sequence). The V and J ends lost 5 bases and 7 bases respectively, with 14 bases between them. This CDR3 is 13 amino acids long. The CDR3 sequence: CSAGPGSGGELFF. In DNA, the CDR3 is TGCAGTGCTGGACCAGGGTCGGGCGGGGAGCTGTTTTTT.

There are many counts of this clonotype. The V and J genes are TRBV20-1 and TRBJ2-7; 8 positions agree with TRBD1. Trimming cost V 3 bases and J 3 bases; bases outside gene matches: 16. CDR1 and CDR2 from the germline V gene are DFQATT and SNEGSKA (reference sequence). The CDR3 covers 17 residues. The CDR3 loop reads CSASPWGRGQGNYEQYF. Written as DNA, the CDR3 is TGCAGTGCTAGTCCATGGGGGAGAGGACAGGGCAACTACGAGCAGTACTTC.

The chain carries TRBV29-1 and TRBJ2-1; the D call may be TRBD1 or TRBD2 (6 bases each). Trimming shortened V by 5 bases and J by 9 bases, and 14 bases separated the two germline ends. Germline assignment: CDR1 SQVTM and CDR2 ANQGSEA. The CDR3 runs to 12 residues. The CDR3 reads CSVSIQGGEQFF. In DNA form, the CDR3 reads TGCAGCGTTTCCATACAGGGAGGTGAGCAGTTCTTC.

This clonotype was picked up a small number of times. The V gene is TRBV7-9, the J gene TRBJ2-5; 8 nucleotides agree with TRBD1. This CDR3 spans 15 amino acids. Trimming removed 5 bases from V and 4 bases from J; junction bases left unmatched: 9. Per the germline V gene, CDR1 is SEHNR and CDR2 is FQNEAQ (reference sequence). The chain's CDR3 is CASSPRTGNGETQYF. For the CDR3, the DNA is TGTGCCAGCAGCCCCAGGACAGGGAATGGAGAGACCCAGTACTTC.

This clonotype was seen repeatedly, ten times or more. CDR3 sequence (DNA): TGTGCCATCAGTGATAATTCACAGTCGTTAGATACGCAGTATTTT. Translated: CAISDNSQSLDTQYF. The J gene is TRBJ2-3, the V gene TRBV10-3; D is unclear. Germline V gene lookup returns CDR1 ENHRY and CDR2 SYGVKD. With 3 bases removed from V and 5 bases from J, the gap between germline ends came to 15 bases. The CDR3 contains 15 residues.

This clonotype was seen ten or more times. V is TRBV12-3 or TRBV12-4 and J is TRBJ2-1; 9 bases line up with TRBD1. This CDR3 is built from 15 residues. V was clipped by 2 bases and J by 3 bases; unmatched bases: 2. The CDR3 loop is CASSLRTGDYNEQFF. In nucleotides, the CDR3 is TGTGCCAGCAGTTTAAGGACAGGGGACTACAATGAGCAGTTCTTC.

This rearrangement joins TRBV3-1 to TRBJ1-5; D call uncertain. The CDR3 has 13 residues. V shed 0 bases and J shed 5 bases, with 5 bases lying between them. Germline lookup yields CDR1 LGHDT and CDR2 YNNKEL (reference sequence). DNA of the CDR3: TGTGCCAGCAGCCAAGAAGCAGATCAGCCCCAGCATTTT. It translates to CASSQEADQPQHF.

This clonotype was counted many times. The chain recombines TRBV25-1 with TRBJ2-5; the D gene is possibly TRBD2 (5 bases). Trimming stripped 2 bases from V and 9 bases from J, with 28 bases between. CDR3 size: 18 residues. Looked up from germline, CDR1 is MGHDK and CDR2 is SYGVNS. The CDR3 loop is CASSEPYSDSTKSGPQYF. CDR3 in DNA: TGTGCCAGCAGTGAACCATATTCGGATTCCACAAAAAGCGGTCCCCAGTACTTC.

This clonotype was observed many times. CDR3 coding DNA: TGTGCCAGCAGTTCCTTCGGACAGGGGACAATTGGCTACACCTTC. It is translated as CASSSFGQGTIGYTF. The genes are TRBV12-3 or TRBV12-4 and TRBJ1-2, with 9 bases matching TRBD1. This CDR3 is built from 15 residues. The V gene end was trimmed by 4 bases and the J gene end by 7 bases; junction bases not matched to a gene: 10.

The chain recombines TRBV3-2 with TRBJ2-7; the D call TRBD2 from the table was never checked on the DNA. TRBV3-2 is deemed a pseudogene. The CDR3 runs 20 residues. The CDR3 region is CASILAPPGTSGESSYEQYF. The CDR3 DNA sequence: TGTGCCAGCATCCTAGCCCCCCCCGGGACTAGCGGGGAAAGCTCCTACGAGCAGTACTTC.

This clonotype was picked up a small number of times. This chain uses TRBV9 with TRBJ2-1, with 7 bases that match TRBD2. The length of the CDR3 is 16 residues. Germline V gene sequence: CDR1 SGDLS, CDR2 YYNGEE. Losses at the gene ends were 0 bases for V and 9 bases for J; bases not matched to a gene: 12. The CDR3 loop is CASSVAPGLVGSEQFF. In DNA form, the CDR3 reads TGTGCCAGCAGCGTAGCCCCCGGACTAGTTGGGAGTGAGCAGTTCTTC.

This clonotype was found many times. V is TRBV11-2 and J is TRBJ2-2; no reliable D call. Germline CDR1 reads SGHAT; CDR2 reads FQNNGV. V was shortened by 4 bases and J by 2 bases, with 11 bases between the two germline ends. The CDR3 is 15 amino acids. CDR3 coding DNA: TGTGCCAGCAGCTCCCTCGGGCATAACACCGGGGAGCTGTTTTTT. The encoded protein is CASSSLGHNTGELFF. Drawing the rest from reference TRBV11-2 and TRBJ2-2, the complete variable domain is EAGVAQSPRYKIIEKRQSVAFWCNPISGHATLYWYQQILGQGPKLLIQFQNNGVVDDSQLPKDRFSAERLKGVDSTLKIQPAKLEDSAVYLCASSSLGHNTGELFFGEGSRLTVL.

This clonotype has more than one count but fewer than ten. V is TRBV11-2 and J is TRBJ2-7, with D perhaps matching TRBD1 or TRBD2 (6 bases each). V lost 1 base to trimming and J lost 4 bases, with 14 bases between them. The germline gives CDR1 SGHAT, CDR2 FQNNGV. The CDR3 runs to 15 residues. The CDR3, as DNA: TGTGCCAGCAGCTTAGTAGGGGGGCTCAGGTACGAGCAGTACTTC. Its protein product is CASSLVGGLRYEQYF.